This T cell receptor (beta chain) emerged from a study of blood T cell repertoires in COVID-19. Study details: COVID-19 samples from acute and convalescent phases originated in the United States, Italy and Spain. Nucleic acid was either cDNA or gDNA, and it came from T cells, B-cell-depleted T cells, or PBMCs.

V lost 5 bases to trimming and J lost 7 bases, with 15 bases between them. Per the germline V gene, CDR1 is SEHNR and CDR2 is FQNEAQ (reference sequence). The CDR3 spans 15 residues. The cohort comprised adults aged about 18 to 100 years residing in some 24 US areas. Assignments of participants to cohorts depended upon their own reported clinical history. Assay: immunoSEQ multiplex PCR; the TCRdb copy retains only in-frame clones and omits some. Altogether fewer than 350,000 clones are present, around 90% being singletons, with the ten largest covering 2.3%. The TCR was taken from a woman aged 40 to 55 with acute COVID-19. Sequencing used PBMCs or T cells enriched from blood (not recorded which). The chain recombines TRBV7-9 with TRBJ1-6; a possible D gene is TRBD1 (6 bases). The CDR3 DNA reads as TGTGCCAGCAGCGTCACAGGGAGGGAGAATTCACCCCTCCACTTT. The encoded protein is CASSVTGRENSPLHF.